These 24 T cell receptor beta chains came from one sample sequenced in a study of T cell responses to AZD1222 COVID-19 vaccine. Some clones are missing from TCRdb's copy, which holds only in-frame ones; the method was immunoSEQ multiplex PCR. This sample has about 110,000 clones, with about 89% found just once. This sample comprised peripheral blood, obtained 28 days after the second AZD1222 dose. The receptors here all came from an adult who received the AZD1222 COVID-19 vaccine.

This rearrangement joins TRBV7-2 to TRBJ1-4; D not resolved. This CDR3 region has 14 residues. Germline CDR1 reads SGHTA; CDR2 reads FQGNSA. V lost 4 bases, J lost 7 bases, and 13 bases lay in between. The CDR3 region is CASSSDMFFEKLFF. The CDR3 DNA is TGTGCCAGCAGCTCCGACATGTTCTTTGAAAAACTGTTTTTT.

V usage is TRBV11-3 and J usage is TRBJ2-2, with D tentatively TRBD1 (5 bases). CDR3 size: 13 residues. Trimming cost V 5 bases and J 5 bases, with 9 bases left between them. Per germline, CDR1 SGHNT and CDR2 YENEEA. In DNA form, the CDR3 reads TGTGCCAGCAGCCCTAGACAGACCGGGGAGCTGTTTTTT. Protein product: CASSPRQTGELFF.

The gene calls are TRBV4-3 and TRBJ1-1; weak D call: TRBD1 (5 bases). The CDR3 has 14 residues. Germline values: CDR1 LGHNA, CDR2 YSLEER. The V end lost 8 bases, the J end lost 3 bases, and 16 bases lay between the germline ends. The CDR3 spells CASGRGVGYTEAFF. In nucleotides, the CDR3 is TGCGCCAGCGGTCGAGGGGTGGGGTACACTGAAGCTTTCTTT.

J is TRBJ1-3 and V is TRBV6-5, with D possibly being TRBD1 (6 bases). The CDR3 loop spans 16 amino acids. Trimming shortened V by 4 bases and J by 4 bases, and 17 bases separated the two germline ends. In germline, CDR1 is MNHEY, CDR2 SVGAGI. In nucleotides, the CDR3 is TGTGCCAGCAGTTGGGCAGGGGATCGGTCCGGAAACACCATATATTTT. The encoded protein is CASSWAGDRSGNTIYF.

This chain links TRBV14 with TRBJ2-1; 9 nucleotides match TRBD1. The CDR3 is 20 residues long. The germline V gene has CDR1 SGHDN and CDR2 FVKESK. With V trimmed by 2 bases and J by 2 bases, 16 bases remained unmatched. The DNA of the CDR3 is TGTGCCAGCAGCCAACTAATAACGGGGACAGGGAACGACGCCTACAATGAGCAGTTCTTC. Translation: CASSQLITGTGNDAYNEQFF.

The chain has TRBV5-1 and TRBJ1-1; D is possibly TRBD1 (6 bases). V was shortened by 4 bases and J by 5 bases, with 9 bases between the two germline ends. CDR3 length equals 12 residues. CDR1 is SGHRS and CDR2 is YFSETQ in the germline V gene. The CDR3 DNA reads as TGCGCCAGCAGCCAGGGGAATACTGAAGCTTTCTTT. It encodes CASSQGNTEAFF. The full variable domain, with the rest looked up from reference TRBV5-1 and TRBJ1-1, is KAGVTQTPRYLIKTRGQQVTLSCSPISGHRSVSWYQQTPGQGLQFLFEYFSETQRNKGNFPGRFSGRQFSNSRSEMNVSTLELGDSALYLCASSQGNTEAFFGQGTRLTVV.

The chain links TRBV7-3 to TRBJ2-7; D may be TRBD2 (6 bases). CDR1 is SGHTA, CDR2 FQGTGA, per germline. The CDR3 extends over 15 amino acids. V lost 8 bases to trimming and J lost 0 bases, with 17 bases between them. DNA for the CDR3: TGTGCCAGCGCCCGTAGTAGCGGACTCTCCTACGAGCAGTACTTC. Protein product: CASARSSGLSYEQYF.

The chain employs TRBV5-4 and TRBJ1-1; D is ambiguous. The CDR3 totals 11 residues. Germline V gene lookup returns CDR1 SGHNT and CDR2 YYREEE (reference sequence). The germline V and J ends were trimmed by 4 bases and 1 base, with 2 bases remaining between them. CDR3: CASSRNTEAFF. CDR3 coding DNA: TGTGCCAGCAGCCGGAACACTGAAGCTTTCTTT. Using reference TRBV5-4 and TRBJ1-1 for the parts outside the CDR3, the full variable domain is ETGVTQSPTHLIKTRGQQVTLRCSSQSGHNTVSWYQQALGQGPQFIFQYYREEENGRGNFPPRFSGLQFPNYSSELNVNALELDDSALYLCASSRNTEAFFGQGTRLTVV.

This sequence joins TRBV7-2 and TRBJ1-6, with 8 bases fitting TRBD1. V shed 2 bases, J shed 9 bases, and the junction held 9 bases outside the gene matches. This CDR3 region has 16 residues. In germline, CDR1 is SGHTA, CDR2 FQGNSA. CDR3 DNA sequence: TGTGCCAGCAGCTTACAAGGGCAGGGGGCCGGTTCACCCCTCCACTTT. Residues: CASSLQGQGAGSPLHF.

The J gene is TRBJ1-5, the V gene TRBV20-1; perhaps TRBD1 as D (5 bases). Germline loops: CDR1 DFQATT, CDR2 SNEGSKA (reference sequence). Trimming removed 3 bases from V and 4 bases from J, with 13 bases in between. The CDR3 extends over 14 amino acids. The CDR3 is CSASIGAGNQPQHF. The DNA of the CDR3 is TGCAGTGCTAGTATTGGGGCAGGGAATCAGCCCCAGCATTTT.

This chain joins TRBV7-9 and TRBJ1-5; no firm D call. The germline V and J ends were trimmed by 2 bases and 4 bases, with 9 bases remaining between them. The CDR3 is made up of 14 amino acids. Germline V gene sequence: CDR1 SEHNR, CDR2 FQNEAQ (reference sequence). The CDR3 nucleotides read TGTGCCAGCAGCTTATTAGGATCAAATCAGCCCCAGCATTTT. It encodes CASSLLGSNQPQHF.

The CDR3 reads CASWDRGSGEQFF. CDR3 bases: TGTGCCAGCTGGGATAGGGGGTCCGGTGAGCAGTTCTTC. The chain links TRBV2 to TRBJ2-1, with D maybe TRBD1 (6 bases). The CDR3 is 13 residues long. Germline V lookup: CDR1 SNHLY, CDR2 FYNNEI. The ends were cut back, 8 bases at V and 9 bases at J, with 17 bases in the middle.

The rearrangement uses TRBV19 and TRBJ2-3; TRBD2 matches at 7 bases. The CDR3 is 14 residues long. Germline loops: CDR1 LNHDA, CDR2 SQIVND (reference sequence). V shed 10 bases and J 5 bases; nucleotides not matched to a gene: 12. The CDR3 bases are TGTGCCACCTTATCTCTAGCGGCGGAAGATACGCAGTATTTT. Amino acids: CATLSLAAEDTQYF.

The rearrangement uses TRBV6-5 and TRBJ2-1, with 9 bases that match TRBD1. The CDR3 loop spans 16 amino acids. J lost 3 bases, V lost 4 bases, and 7 bases had no gene match. CDR1 and CDR2 from the germline V gene are MNHEY and SVGAGI. The CDR3 coding sequence is TGTGCCAGCAGTTTGACAGGGGGGATGGTCTACAATGAGCAGTTCTTC. This sequence encodes CASSLTGGMVYNEQFF.

The V and J genes are TRBV3-1 (or the pseudogene TRBV3-2) and TRBJ1-1; TRBD1 agrees at 7 bases. The CDR3 runs to 16 residues. Germline trimming cut 4 bases from V and 3 bases from J; bases unmatched to any gene: 11. Looked up from germline, CDR1 is LGHDT and CDR2 is YNNKEL (reference sequence). The CDR3: CASSRPGGRGDTEAFF. CDR3 coding DNA: TGTGCCAGCAGCCGCCCCGGTGGCAGGGGGGACACTGAAGCTTTCTTT.

This CDR3 is CASSLEARVNYNEQFF. CDR3 coding DNA: TGTGCCAGCAGCTTAGAGGCCAGGGTTAACTACAATGAGCAGTTCTTC. The chain combines TRBV11-3 with TRBJ2-1; D may be TRBD1 (5 bases). Germline V gives CDR1 SGHNT, CDR2 YENEEA. The CDR3 runs to 16 residues. The V gene lost 0 bases and the J gene lost 3 bases, with 12 bases spanning the gap. The variable domain in full, with the rest retrieved from reference TRBV11-3 and TRBJ2-1, is EAGVVQSPRYKIIEKKQPVAFWCNPISGHNTLYWYLQNLGQGPELLIRYENEEAVDDSQLPKDRFSAERLKGVDSTLKIQPAELGDSAVYLCASSLEARVNYNEQFFGPGTRLTVL.

V is TRBV7-3 and J is TRBJ2-2; the D gene is possibly TRBD1 (6 bases). The germline gives CDR1 SGHTA, CDR2 FQGTGA. The CDR3 extends over 14 amino acids. V lost 3 bases, J lost 5 bases, and 10 bases lay in between. The CDR3 region is CASSFGQGTGELFF. Here the CDR3 DNA reads TGTGCCAGCAGCTTCGGCCAGGGGACCGGGGAGCTGTTTTTT.

The chain recombines TRBV5-6 with TRBJ2-3; no clear D gene. The germline CDR1 and CDR2 sequences are SGHDT and YYEEEE. The V and J ends lost 1 base and 2 bases respectively, with 11 bases between them. There are 15 residues in the CDR3. As DNA, the CDR3 is TGTGCCAGCAGCTTGAGGGTACAGTTCACAGATACGCAGTATTTT. Translating it yields CASSLRVQFTDTQYF.

This clone was picked up one time. The genes are TRBV7-9 and TRBJ2-4, with D possibly called TRBD1 or TRBD2 (6 bases each). Trimming left V 5 bases short and J 6 bases short, with 26 bases between. The CDR3 contains 18 residues. Germline CDR1 SEHNR, CDR2 FQNEAQ (reference sequence). Here the CDR3 DNA reads TGTGCCAGCAGCGACGGGGGCTCCAGGGCGGTGAAGTCAAACATTCAGTACTTC. Protein product: CASSDGGSRAVKSNIQYF.

This clone has just a few counts. The chain combines TRBV12-3 or TRBV12-4 with TRBJ1-5; D gene unclear. The CDR3 is 12 residues long. V dropped 3 bases and J dropped 6 bases, with 6 bases sitting between them. CDR3 region: CASSLGSQPQHF. As DNA, the CDR3 is TGTGCCAGCAGTTTGGGTTCTCAGCCCCAGCATTTT.

The J gene is TRBJ2-2, the V gene TRBV6-2 or TRBV6-3; maybe TRBD2 (5 bases). The CDR3 is 15 residues long. Trimming pared 6 bases from V and 5 bases from J, leaving 16 bases between. CDR1 is MNHEY and CDR2 is SVGEGT in the germline V gene. As DNA, the CDR3 is TGTGCCAGCAGCGCCGTGACTACGGGGACCGGGGAGCTGTTTTTT. It codes for CASSAVTTGTGELFF.

This chain connects TRBV7-2 to TRBJ2-5; D is undetermined. Germline V CDR1 and CDR2: SGHTA, FQGNSA. V was clipped by 1 base and J by 3 bases, with 9 bases between them. The length of the CDR3 is 14 residues. CDR3 DNA: TGTGCCAGCAGCTTAGGGCCCGCTGAAGAGACCCAGTACTTC. Protein sequence: CASSLGPAEETQYF. The whole variable domain, filled in from reference TRBV7-2 and TRBJ2-5, reads GAGVSQSPSNKVTEKGKDVELRCDPISGHTALYWYRQSLGQGLEFLIYFQGNSAPDKSGLPSDRFSAERTGGSVSTLTIQRTQQEDSAVYLCASSLGPAEETQYFGPGTRLLVL.

The rearrangement uses TRBV7-6 and TRBJ2-2; TRBD1 aligns across 8 bases. Germline V gives CDR1 SGHVS, CDR2 FNYEAQ. V shed 5 bases and J 1 base; nucleotides not matched to a gene: 6. The CDR3 consists of 16 residues. CDR3 protein: CASSQTGTGNTGELFF. The CDR3 nucleotides are TGTGCCAGCAGCCAAACTGGGACAGGGAACACCGGGGAGCTGTTTTTT. Full variable domain (remainder filled in from reference TRBV7-6 and TRBJ2-2): GAGVSQSPRYKVTKRGQDVALRCDPISGHVSLYWYRQALGQGPEFLTYFNYEAQQDKSGLPNDRFSAERPEGSISTLTIQRTEQRDSAMYRCASSQTGTGNTGELFFGEGSRLTVL.

The J gene is TRBJ1-3, the V gene TRBV7-2, with no clear D. V was cut by 1 base and J by 4 bases, with 8 bases left in between. Per germline, CDR1 SGHTA and CDR2 FQGNSA. The length of the CDR3 is 14 residues. The CDR3 region has the DNA TGTGCCAGCAGCTTAGAAGGGAGAGGAAACACCATATATTTT. It encodes CASSLEGRGNTIYF. Looking up the rest from reference TRBV7-2 and TRBJ1-3 gives the full variable domain: GAGVSQSPSNKVTEKGKDVELRCDPISGHTALYWYRQSLGQGLEFLIYFQGNSAPDKSGLPSDRFSAERTGGSVSTLTIQRTQQEDSAVYLCASSLEGRGNTIYFGEGSWLTVV.